This T cell receptor beta chain appears in the sequencing data of a study of cytomegalovirus exposure and HLA in healthy donors. Study information: The Caucasian-associated ancestry cluster held roughly 84% of more than 350 genotyped donors.

The PCR ran on 60 Vbeta and 13 Jbeta primers. TCRdb keeps only in-frame clones here, not all; method: immunoSEQ multiplex PCR. The sample has 100,000 to 150,000 clones; just over 75% are singletons. CDR1 MDHEN and CDR2 SYDVKM come from the germline V gene. The CDR3 is made up of 14 amino acids. Trimming removed 6 bases from V and 9 bases from J; junction bases left unmatched: 14. In regard to this clone: Its antigen remains unidentified.

Findings and limits, study-wide: Roughly uniform sequencing depth across donors was assumed, possibly incorrectly. The classifier reportedly diagnosed cytomegalovirus status with high specificity and sensitivity.

The chain uses TRBV28 and TRBJ2-7; TRBD1 aligns across 7 bases. Sequenced material: PBMCs. The TCR sequence derives from a woman aged 45-60 years in good health and CMV-seronegative. The CDR3 bases are TGTGCCAGCAGCTCTCCGGGACAGTCCACGGGGCAGTACTTC. Its translation: CASSSPGQSTGQYF.